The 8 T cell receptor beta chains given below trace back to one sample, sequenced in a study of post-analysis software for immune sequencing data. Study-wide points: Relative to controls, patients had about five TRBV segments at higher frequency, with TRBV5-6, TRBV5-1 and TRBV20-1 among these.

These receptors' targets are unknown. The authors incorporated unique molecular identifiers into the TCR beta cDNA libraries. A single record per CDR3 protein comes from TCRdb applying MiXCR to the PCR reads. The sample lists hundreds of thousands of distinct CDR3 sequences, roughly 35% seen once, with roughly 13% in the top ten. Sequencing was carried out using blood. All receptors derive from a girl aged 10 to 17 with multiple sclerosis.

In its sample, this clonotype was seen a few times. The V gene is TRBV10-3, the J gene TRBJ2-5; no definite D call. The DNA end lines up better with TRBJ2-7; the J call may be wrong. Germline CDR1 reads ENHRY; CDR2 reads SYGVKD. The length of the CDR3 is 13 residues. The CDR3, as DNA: TGTGCCATCAGTGGGGTGGACGGTGGCGAGCAGTACTTC. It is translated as CAISGVDGGEQYF.

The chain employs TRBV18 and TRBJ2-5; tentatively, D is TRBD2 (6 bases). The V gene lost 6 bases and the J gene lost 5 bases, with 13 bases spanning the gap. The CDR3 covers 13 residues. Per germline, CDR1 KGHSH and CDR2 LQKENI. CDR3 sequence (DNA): TGTGCCAGCTCGTTGACTAGAATGGAGACCCAGTACTTC. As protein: CASSLTRMETQYF.

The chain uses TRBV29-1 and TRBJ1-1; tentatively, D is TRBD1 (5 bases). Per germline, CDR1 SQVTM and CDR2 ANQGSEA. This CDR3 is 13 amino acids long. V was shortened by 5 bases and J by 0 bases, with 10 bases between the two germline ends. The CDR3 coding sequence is TGCAGCGTTCAGGGATTGATGAACACTGAAGCTTTCTTT. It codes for CSVQGLMNTEAFF.

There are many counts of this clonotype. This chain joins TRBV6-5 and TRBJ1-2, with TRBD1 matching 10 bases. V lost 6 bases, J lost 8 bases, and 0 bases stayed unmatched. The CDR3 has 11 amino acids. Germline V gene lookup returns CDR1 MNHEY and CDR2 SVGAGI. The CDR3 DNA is TGTGCCAGCAGGACAGGGGGCGGCTACACCTTC. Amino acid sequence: CASRTGGGYTF.

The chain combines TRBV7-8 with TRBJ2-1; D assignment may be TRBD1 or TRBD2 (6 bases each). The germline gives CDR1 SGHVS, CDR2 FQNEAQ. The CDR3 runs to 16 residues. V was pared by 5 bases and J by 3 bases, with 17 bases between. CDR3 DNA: TGTGCCAGCAGCCGTTGGGGCGGAGGGGGCTACAATGAGCAGTTCTTC. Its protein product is CASSRWGGGGYNEQFF.

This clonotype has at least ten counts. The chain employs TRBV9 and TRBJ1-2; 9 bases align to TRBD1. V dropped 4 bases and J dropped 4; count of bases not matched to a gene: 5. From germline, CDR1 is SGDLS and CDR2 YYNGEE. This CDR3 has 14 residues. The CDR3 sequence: CASSLTGGFYGYTF. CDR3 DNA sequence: TGTGCCAGCAGCCTGACAGGGGGGTTCTATGGCTACACCTTC.

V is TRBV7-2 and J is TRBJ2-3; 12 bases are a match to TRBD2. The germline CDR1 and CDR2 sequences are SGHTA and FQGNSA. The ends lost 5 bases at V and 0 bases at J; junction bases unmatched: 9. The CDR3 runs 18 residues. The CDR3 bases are TGTGCCAGCAGCGTACTAGCGGGGGGAACTACTAGCACAGATACGCAGTATTTT. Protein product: CASSVLAGGTTSTDTQYF.

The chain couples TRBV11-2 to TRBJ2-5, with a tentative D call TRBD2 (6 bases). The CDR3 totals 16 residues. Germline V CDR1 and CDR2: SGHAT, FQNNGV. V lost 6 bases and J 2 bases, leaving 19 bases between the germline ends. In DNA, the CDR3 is TGTGCCAGCAGTTGGACCAGGACTACCCTTCAAGAGACCCAGTACTTC. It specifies CASSWTRTTLQETQYF.